One and the same sample provided the 29 T cell receptor beta chains below, sequenced in a study of post-analysis software for immune sequencing data. No antigen is known for these receptors. Findings and limits, study-wide: With TRBV5-6, TRBV5-1 and TRBV20-1 included, about five TRBV segments were more frequent in patients than in controls.

Prepared TCR beta cDNA libraries contained unique molecular identifiers. TCRdb re-called the PCR reads with MiXCR, one entry per CDR3 protein. The table records around 400,000 distinct CDR3 sequences, 39% of them present only once. The sequenced sample was blood. These receptors came from a girl aged 2 to 9 with multiple sclerosis.

The CDR3 region is CASSQPPRGAGNTEAFF. The CDR3 DNA reads TGCGCCAGCAGCCAACCCCCCAGAGGGGCAGGTAACACTGAAGCTTTCTTT. V is TRBV4-3 and J is TRBJ1-1; D is possibly TRBD1 (5 bases). CDR3 size: 17 residues. Trimming left V 2 bases short and J 2 bases short, with 18 bases between. The V gene's germline CDR1 is LGHNA and CDR2 YSLEER.

The sample holds a few counts of this clonotype. The chain combines TRBV9 with TRBJ2-1, with TRBD1 as a possible D gene (6 bases). Trimming stripped 3 bases from V and 7 bases from J, with 20 bases between. The germline V gene has CDR1 SGDLS and CDR2 YYNGEE. The CDR3 has 16 amino acids. The CDR3: CASSDRDTPSVNEQFF. The CDR3 nucleotides read TGTGCCAGCAGCGACCGGGACACACCGTCGGTGAATGAGCAGTTCTTC.

V gene TRBV29-1 combines with J gene TRBJ2-7, with TRBD1 identical over 7 bases. V lost 6 bases and J lost 0; bases outside the gene matches: 8. CDR1 is SQVTM, CDR2 ANQGSEA, per germline. The CDR3 runs 14 residues. The CDR3 DNA follows: TGCAGCGTAGAGACAGGGAAATCCTCCTACGAGCAGTACTTC. Amino acid sequence: CSVETGKSSYEQYF.

This clonotype showed up just a few times. The chain employs TRBV20-1 and TRBJ1-2; the match to TRBD1 covers 8 bases. Germline V lookup: CDR1 DFQATT, CDR2 SNEGSKA (reference sequence). The CDR3 runs 13 residues. V lost 6 bases and J lost 6; bases outside the gene matches: 9. CDR3 region: CSALPGQANGYTF. The CDR3 DNA sequence: TGCAGTGCCCTACCGGGACAGGCGAATGGCTACACCTTC.

The rearrangement joins TRBV6-1 to TRBJ1-5, with a tentative D call TRBD1 (5 bases). The germline CDR1 and CDR2 sequences are MNHNS and SASEGT. CDR3 length: 15 amino acids. Trimming took off 4 bases at V and 3 bases at J, with 13 bases between the two ends. The CDR3 region has the DNA TGTGCCAGCAGTGTGAGTCAGGGCATCAATCAGCCCCAGCATTTT. It encodes CASSVSQGINQPQHF.

The chain employs TRBV29-1 and TRBJ1-1; D gene unclear. The CDR3 spans 12 residues. V was trimmed by 5 bases and J by 2 bases, leaving 9 bases between them. The germline gives CDR1 SQVTM, CDR2 ANQGSEA. The CDR3 loop reads CSVIGLNTEAFF. CDR3 nucleotide sequence: TGCAGCGTTATAGGACTAAACACTGAAGCTTTCTTT.

A word on this clonotype: This sequence may be a read error, since a much larger clone differs from it by one base. The chain links TRBV5-1 to TRBJ2-3; D is ambiguous. V was pared by 1 base and J by 0 bases, with 6 bases between. The V gene's germline CDR1 is SGHRS and CDR2 YFSETQ. The CDR3 length is 14 residues. Here the CDR3 reads CASSLKDSTDTQYF. The CDR3 coding sequence is TGCGCCAGCAGCTTGAAGGACAGCACAGATACGCAGTATTTT.

V and J are TRBV12-3 or TRBV12-4 and TRBJ1-5, with D possibly TRBD1 on 6 matching bases. The CDR3 totals 15 residues. Trimming took off 5 bases at V and 0 bases at J, with 11 bases between the two ends. CDR3 region: CASSVTGFSNQPQHF. As DNA, the CDR3 is TGTGCCAGCAGTGTGACAGGATTTAGCAATCAGCCCCAGCATTTT.

The chain combines TRBV13 with TRBJ1-2; 7 bases line up with TRBD1. Per the germline V gene, CDR1 is PRHDT and CDR2 is FYEKMQ (reference sequence). J gave up 7 bases and V 4 bases, and 21 bases lay outside the gene matches. This CDR3 contains 18 residues. CDR3 nucleotides: TGTGCCAGCAGCTCGACAGGGTTGGTCTGGCGGCGAAAATTTGGCTACACCTTC. Translating it yields CASSSTGLVWRRKFGYTF.

This chain uses TRBV27 with TRBJ1-1, with 9 bases aligning to TRBD1. Germline values: CDR1 MNHEY, CDR2 SMNVEV (reference sequence). The CDR3 is made up of 16 amino acids. Losses at the gene ends were 2 bases for V and 10 bases for J; bases not matched to a gene: 14. This chain's CDR3 is CASSLVGTGFGRRAFF. For the CDR3, the DNA is TGTGCCAGCAGTTTAGTAGGGACAGGGTTCGGGCGTCGAGCTTTCTTT.

The V and J genes are TRBV7-9 and TRBJ2-1, with 9 bases identical to TRBD1. Germline CDR1 reads SEHNR; CDR2 reads FQNEAQ (reference sequence). J gave up 4 bases and V 4 bases, and 8 bases lay outside the gene matches. The CDR3 has 16 residues. CDR3 loop: CASSWLRTGVYNEQFF. The DNA for the CDR3 is TGTGCCAGCAGCTGGCTCAGGACAGGGGTATACAATGAGCAGTTCTTC.

The chain is built from TRBV11-2 and TRBJ2-5, with 12 bases identical to TRBD1. J was trimmed by 2 bases and V by 5 bases; bases with no gene match: 3. Germline V gene sequence: CDR1 SGHAT, CDR2 FQNNGV. The CDR3 length is 15 residues. In DNA form, the CDR3 reads TGTGCCAGCAGCACGGGACAGGGGGCTCAAGAGACCCAGTACTTC. Its protein is CASSTGQGAQETQYF.

The chain employs TRBV20-1 and TRBJ1-1, with D perhaps matching TRBD1 (5 bases). The CDR3 is 14 amino acids. Germline V gene data show CDR1 as DFQATT and CDR2 as SNEGSKA (reference sequence). V shed 0 bases and J shed 2 bases, with 10 bases lying between them. The CDR3 DNA sequence: TGCAGTGCTAGAGATCGACAGTCTAACACTGAAGCTTTCTTT. This encodes CSARDRQSNTEAFF.

The genes are TRBV29-1 and TRBJ2-1; 10 bases line up with TRBD2. The trim removed 7 bases at V and 3 bases at J, leaving 6 bases unmatched. CDR1 is SQVTM, CDR2 ANQGSEA, per germline. The CDR3 is 14 residues long. CDR3 in DNA: TGCAGCGCAAAGCGGGAGGGCGACTACAATGAGCAGTTCTTC. It yields the protein CSAKREGDYNEQFF.

The rearrangement joins TRBV4-1 to TRBJ2-3; TRBD2 aligns across 9 bases. Germline CDR1 reads MGHRA; CDR2 reads YSYEKL. The V segment lost 1 base and the J segment 1 base; nucleotides outside the gene matches: 6. CDR3 length: 17 amino acids. The CDR3: CASSQVLAGYRTDTQYF. As DNA, the CDR3 is TGCGCCAGCAGCCAAGTGCTAGCGGGGTATCGCACAGATACGCAGTATTTT.

This clonotype was detected once. The chain carries TRBV15 and TRBJ2-3; D is possibly TRBD2 (5 bases). The CDR3 has 15 residues. Trimming removed 0 bases from V and 5 bases from J, with 12 bases in between. CDR1 LNHNV and CDR2 YYDKDF come from the germline V gene (reference sequence). CDR3 coding DNA: TGTGCCACCAGCAGAGATAGACGGGGTGGAGATACGCAGTATTTT. Protein: CATSRDRRGGDTQYF. The full variable domain, completed using reference TRBV15 and TRBJ2-3, is DAMVIQNPRYQVTQFGKPVTLSCSQTLNHNVMYWYQQKSSQAPKLLFHYYDKDFNNEADTPDNFQSRRPNTSFCFLDIRSPGLGDTAMYLCATSRDRRGGDTQYFGPGTRLTVL.

This clonotype was detected only a few times. The chain couples TRBV7-8 to TRBJ2-5, with TRBD1 matching 7 bases. CDR3 size: 13 residues. Per the germline V gene, CDR1 is SGHVS and CDR2 is FQNEAQ. V dropped 5 bases and J dropped 7; count of bases not matched to a gene: 7. CDR3 amino acids: CASSPDRDRTQYF. The CDR3 region has the DNA TGTGCCAGCAGCCCAGACAGGGACAGGACCCAGTACTTC. Using reference TRBV7-8 and TRBJ2-5 for the parts outside the CDR3, the full variable domain is GAGVSQSPRYKVAKRGQDVALRCDPISGHVSLFWYQQALGQGPEFLTYFQNEAQLDKSGLPSDRFFAERPEGSVSTLKIQRTQQEDSAVYLCASSPDRDRTQYFGPGTRLLVL.

This clonotype turned up a few times. V gene TRBV3-1 combines with J gene TRBJ2-3; 12 nucleotides line up with TRBD2. Germline V gives CDR1 LGHDT, CDR2 YNNKEL (reference sequence). There are 16 residues in the CDR3. With V trimmed by 2 bases and J by 7 bases, 7 bases remained unmatched. DNA of the CDR3: TGTGCCAGCAGCCAAACGACTAGCGGGAGTAAGAATACGCAGTATTTT. It translates to CASSQTTSGSKNTQYF.

Comment on this clonotype: One end of the junction is discordant with germline, which a read error may explain. The chain combines TRBV11-2 with TRBJ1-1, with 7 bases matching TRBD1. Germline CDR1 reads SGHAT; CDR2 reads FQNNGV. The CDR3 is 14 residues long. The CDR3 sequence is CARSSRDSLTEAFF. The CDR3 region has the DNA TGTGCCCGCAGCTCCCGGGACAGCCTCACTGAAGCTTTCTTT.

The V gene is TRBV27, the J gene TRBJ1-6; no clear D. There are 16 residues in the CDR3. V lost 1 base, J lost 4 bases, and 11 bases lay in between. The germline V gene has CDR1 MNHEY and CDR2 SMNVEV (reference sequence). The CDR3 sequence: CASSLFRWQYNSPLHF. The CDR3 nucleotides read TGTGCCAGCAGTTTATTTCGGTGGCAGTATAATTCACCCCTCCACTTT.

In regard to this clonotype: The germline gene is not matched at one end of the junction; a read error may be the cause. V and J are TRBV24-1 and TRBJ1-5; TRBD1 matches at 12 bases. Germline CDR1 and CDR2: KGHDR and SFDVKD. This CDR3 is built from 20 residues. The CDR3 bases are TGTGCCGCCAGTATCGCCGGGACAGGGGGCGTTGATTATAGCAATCAGCCCCAGCATTTT. Protein: CAASIAGTGGVDYSNQPQHF.

This rearrangement joins TRBV7-2 to TRBJ2-7; D may correspond to TRBD1 or TRBD2 (5 bases each). Between the trimmed V and J ends, which lost 3 bases and 2 bases, there was a span of 14 bases. CDR1 SGHTA and CDR2 FQGNSA come from the germline V gene. CDR3 length equals 15 residues. The CDR3: CASSLESGTAYEQYF. CDR3 in DNA: TGTGCCAGCAGCTTGGAATCCGGGACCGCCTACGAGCAGTACTTC.

This chain links TRBV6-4 with TRBJ1-2; perhaps TRBD1 as D (6 bases). V lost 6 bases and J lost 4, with 9 bases in between. Germline CDR1 and CDR2: MRHNA and SNTAGT. The CDR3 extends over 12 amino acids. The CDR3 DNA reads TGTGCCAGCAGGGGGGACATCTATGGCTACACCTTC. Its translation is CASRGDIYGYTF.

This chain connects TRBV7-2 to TRBJ2-7, with D tentatively TRBD2 (5 bases). Germline-derived CDR1 and CDR2 are SGHTA and FQGNSA. This CDR3 has 15 amino acids. Trimming removed 1 base from V and 0 bases from J, with 10 bases in between. This chain's CDR3 is CASSLEGGSSYEQYF. The CDR3 DNA reads as TGTGCCAGCAGCTTAGAGGGTGGGAGCTCCTACGAGCAGTACTTC.

The CDR3 sequence: CASPLSGGVANTGELFF. The CDR3, as DNA: TGTGCCAGCCCCCTGAGTGGGGGGGTCGCGAACACCGGGGAGCTGTTTTTT. This chain connects TRBV7-2 to TRBJ2-2; 7 bases align to TRBD2. With 8 bases clipped from V and 0 bases from J, the junction kept 12 bases outside the gene matches. The CDR3 is 17 residues long. CDR1 and CDR2 (germline): SGHTA, FQGNSA.

This clonotype turned up a few times. This chain connects TRBV4-1 to TRBJ2-3; 7 bases map to TRBD2. V dropped 6 bases and J dropped 2; count of bases not matched to a gene: 8. The germline V gene has CDR1 MGHRA and CDR2 YSYEKL. This CDR3 comprises 15 residues. The CDR3 here is CASRNRGEYTDTQYF. Here the CDR3 DNA reads TGCGCCAGCAGAAATCGGGGGGAATACACAGATACGCAGTATTTT.

V usage is TRBV20-1 and J usage is TRBJ2-3; TRBD1 aligns across 11 bases. Germline V CDR1 and CDR2: DFQATT, SNEGSKA (reference sequence). This CDR3 contains 12 residues. CDR3 amino acids: CTGGQGADTQYF. The CDR3 DNA reads TGCACGGGGGGACAGGGGGCAGATACGCAGTATTTT.

The chain couples TRBV7-6 to TRBJ2-1, with D possibly TRBD1 on 5 matching bases. The J call may be incorrect, as the DNA end agrees better with TRBJ2-7. The CDR3 consists of 14 residues. The V gene's germline CDR1 is SGHVS and CDR2 FNYEAQ. CDR3 coding DNA: TGTGCCAGCAGCCGGCTGGACACGTACAATGAGCAGTACTTC. Translation: CASSRLDTYNEQYF.

The rearrangement joins TRBV24-1 to TRBJ2-7; no reliable D call. The CDR3 contains 12 residues. The germline V gene encodes CDR1 KGHDR and CDR2 SFDVKD. V was shortened by 4 bases and J by 3 bases, with 6 bases between the two germline ends. CDR3 loop: CATSDAGYEQYF. DNA of the CDR3: TGTGCCACCAGTGACGCAGGCTACGAGCAGTACTTC.